The rows below give T cell receptor beta chains drawn from one sample of a study of identical twins' blood T cells. TCRdb passed the 5' RACE reads through MiXCR, listing each CDR3 protein once. The sample carries 300,000 to 400,000 distinct CDR3 sequences, about 28% recorded once. Sequencing was carried out using PBMCs. These TCRs come from a woman between 18 and 49 years old in good health. The CDR3 runs from the conserved cysteine through the conserved F or W. The order of the fields is D gene, V gene, clone size, J gene, CDR3 DNA, CDR3 protein. A D gene is named only where the DNA matches it firmly. The size of a clone is reported for some rows only, either as once, few or many, or as a class for expanded clones.

d_call: .; v_call: TRBV18; clone_size: .; j_call: TRBJ1-1; cdr3_nt: TGTGCCAGCTCACCGTTCGGAAACACTGAAGCTTTCTTT; cdr3_aa: CASSPFGNTEAFF
d_call: .; v_call: TRBV20-1; clone_size: .; j_call: TRBJ2-3; cdr3_nt: TGCAGTGCTAGAGACCGCGGGGGCTCGGATACGCAGTATTTT; cdr3_aa: CSARDRGGSDTQYF
d_call: .; v_call: TRBV9; clone_size: few; j_call: TRBJ2-1; cdr3_nt: TGTGCCAGCAGCGTTTTACTAGACCCGGATGAGCAGTTCTTC; cdr3_aa: CASSVLLDPDEQFF
d_call: .; v_call: TRBV20-1; clone_size: few; j_call: TRBJ2-3; cdr3_nt: TGCAGTGCTAGCCGTCTAGGGCCTAGCACAGATACGCAGTATTTT; cdr3_aa: CSASRLGPSTDTQYF
d_call: .; v_call: TRBV27; clone_size: .; j_call: TRBJ1-5; cdr3_nt: TGTGCCAGCAGTTTACGGGGGTTAGATCAGCCCCAGCATTTT; cdr3_aa: CASSLRGLDQPQHF
d_call: .; v_call: TRBV20-1; clone_size: .; j_call: TRBJ2-2; cdr3_nt: TGCAGTGCTAGGGGCTTTGGGGATGCGAACACCGGGGAGCTGTTTTTT; cdr3_aa: CSARGFGDANTGELFF
d_call: TRBD2; v_call: TRBV4-1; clone_size: .; j_call: TRBJ2-3; cdr3_nt: TGCGCCAGCAGCCAAGTCCCCGTGACTAGCGGATCCACAGATACGCAGTATTTT; cdr3_aa: CASSQVPVTSGSTDTQYF
d_call: .; v_call: TRBV6-2/TRBV6-3; clone_size: .; j_call: TRBJ2-1; cdr3_nt: TGTGTCAGCAGTGGGCTACATGGCGCCAGTGAGCAGTTCTTC; cdr3_aa: CVSSGLHGASEQFF
d_call: TRBD1; v_call: TRBV18; clone_size: few; j_call: TRBJ1-4; cdr3_nt: TGTGCCAGCTCACCATCCGACAGGGGACCAACTCCGGGTGAAAAACTGTTTTTT; cdr3_aa: CASSPSDRGPTPGEKLFF
d_call: TRBD2; v_call: TRBV12-3/TRBV12-4; clone_size: .; j_call: TRBJ2-3; cdr3_nt: TGTGCCAGCAGTTCCCTACGGGAGGCCACAGATACGCAGTATTTT; cdr3_aa: CASSSLREATDTQYF
d_call: .; v_call: TRBV20-1; clone_size: .; j_call: TRBJ2-2; cdr3_nt: TGCAGTGCTAATCCCCTCCTCGACACCGGGGAGCTGTTTTTT; cdr3_aa: CSANPLLDTGELFF
d_call: .; v_call: TRBV7-9; clone_size: .; j_call: TRBJ1-2; cdr3_nt: TGTGCCAGCAGCTTAGATTCGGCTTCCGGAGGCTACACCTTC; cdr3_aa: CASSLDSASGGYTF
d_call: TRBD2; v_call: TRBV6-2/TRBV6-3; clone_size: few; j_call: TRBJ2-1; cdr3_nt: TGTGCCAGCAGGACTAGGTTATCTAGCGGGAGCCCTCTTTTCTACAATGAGCAGTTCTTC; cdr3_aa: CASRTRLSSGSPLFYNEQFF
d_call: .; v_call: TRBV19; clone_size: few; j_call: TRBJ1-3; cdr3_nt: TGTGCCAGTAGTATACCCGGGAGCTCTGGAAACACCATATATTTT; cdr3_aa: CASSIPGSSGNTIYF
d_call: TRBD1; v_call: TRBV29-1; clone_size: once; j_call: TRBJ2-1; cdr3_nt: TGCAGCTCCGCCGGGACAGGGGTCAATGAGCAGTTCTTC; cdr3_aa: CSSAGTGVNEQFF
d_call: .; v_call: TRBV20-1; clone_size: .; j_call: TRBJ2-2; cdr3_nt: TGCAGTGCCCGCCGGCGAGACGCGAACACCGGGGAGCTGTTTTTT; cdr3_aa: CSARRRDANTGELFF
d_call: TRBD1; v_call: TRBV9; clone_size: many; j_call: TRBJ2-5; cdr3_nt: TGTGCCAGCAGCGTAGCATCCAGGGGGGAGACCCAGTACTTC; cdr3_aa: CASSVASRGETQYF
d_call: .; v_call: TRBV5-1; clone_size: few; j_call: TRBJ2-7; cdr3_nt: TGCGCCAGCAGCTTGTCCCAGGGGAGGGCGTACGAGCAGTACTTC; cdr3_aa: CASSLSQGRAYEQYF
d_call: .; v_call: TRBV18; clone_size: many; j_call: TRBJ2-7; cdr3_nt: TGTGCCAGCTCACCCTCATTGACAGGAGTCTCCTACGAGCAGTACTTC; cdr3_aa: CASSPSLTGVSYEQYF
d_call: TRBD2; v_call: TRBV7-2; clone_size: few; j_call: TRBJ2-1; cdr3_nt: TGTGCCAGCAGCTTAGCGACTAGCCACAATGAGCAGTTCTTC; cdr3_aa: CASSLATSHNEQFF
d_call: .; v_call: TRBV14; clone_size: .; j_call: TRBJ2-2; cdr3_nt: TGTGCCAGCAGCCAACTGACCCACGGGGAGCTGTTTTTT; cdr3_aa: CASSQLTHGELFF
d_call: .; v_call: TRBV29-1; clone_size: few; j_call: TRBJ1-1; cdr3_nt: TGCAGCGAGTCCGGGACATTGAACACTGAAGCTTTCTTT; cdr3_aa: CSESGTLNTEAFF
d_call: TRBD1; v_call: TRBV19; clone_size: few; j_call: TRBJ2-1; cdr3_nt: TGTGCCAGTAGTATAGCTCCGGACAGGGCCAGAAACAATGAGCAGTTCTTC; cdr3_aa: CASSIAPDRARNNEQFF
d_call: .; v_call: TRBV7-9; clone_size: few; j_call: TRBJ2-7; cdr3_nt: TGTGCCAGCAGCTCTACGGGGGTCGAGCAGTACTTC; cdr3_aa: CASSSTGVEQYF
d_call: .; v_call: TRBV10-3; clone_size: few; j_call: TRBJ2-7; cdr3_nt: TGTGCCATCAGCGGAGGGGGATTGTACGAGCAGTACTTC; cdr3_aa: CAISGGGLYEQYF
d_call: .; v_call: TRBV7-3; clone_size: few; j_call: TRBJ1-1; cdr3_nt: TGTGCCAGCAGCCCTCAGAGTTTGGGGGCGGCGAACACTGAAGCTTTCTTT; cdr3_aa: CASSPQSLGAANTEAFF
d_call: .; v_call: TRBV7-6; clone_size: few; j_call: TRBJ2-7; cdr3_nt: TGTGCCAGCAGCTTAGAGACAGGAGACTACGAGCAGTACTTC; cdr3_aa: CASSLETGDYEQYF
d_call: TRBD1; v_call: TRBV29-1; clone_size: few; j_call: TRBJ1-2; cdr3_nt: TGCAGCGTTGATCCCGCCCCAGGGGGTTACTATGGCTACACCTTC; cdr3_aa: CSVDPAPGGYYGYTF